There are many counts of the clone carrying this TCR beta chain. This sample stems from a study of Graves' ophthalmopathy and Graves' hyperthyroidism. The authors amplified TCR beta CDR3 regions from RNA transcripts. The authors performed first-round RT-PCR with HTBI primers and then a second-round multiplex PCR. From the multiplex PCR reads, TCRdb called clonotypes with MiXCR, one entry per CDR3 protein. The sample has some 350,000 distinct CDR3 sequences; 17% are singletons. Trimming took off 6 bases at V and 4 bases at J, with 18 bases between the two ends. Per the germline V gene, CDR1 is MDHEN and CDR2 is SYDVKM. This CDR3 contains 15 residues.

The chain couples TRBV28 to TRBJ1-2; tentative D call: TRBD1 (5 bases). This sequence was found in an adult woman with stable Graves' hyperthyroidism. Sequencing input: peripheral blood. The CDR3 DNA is TGTGCCAGCAGACCACAGGAGGGTGGTGCCTATGGCTACACCTTC. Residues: CASRPQEGGAYGYTF.